One sample yielded the 13 T cell receptor beta chains listed below, sequenced in a study of identical twins (dated by TCRdb to about 2016). Library prep was done by 5' RACE. These reads were obtained on an Illumina HiSeq 2000. TCRdb redid the processing of the public reads, applying fastp at Q25 and MiXCR, and retained in-frame beta chains. Rows with a matching CDR3 protein are joined into one entry that keeps the most common DNA and genes. For this sample there are 240,000 or so distinct CDR3 sequences; about 7% appear just once. The ten largest clones take up about 3.6% of the sample. The data were also submitted as part of a second study, on yellow fever vaccine responses in identical twins.

The sample consisted of memory (CD45RO+) T cells sorted from blood. This sample's cell subset or site label indicates: CD45RO+ enriched T cells. The receptors were gathered from a woman between 18 and 30 years old in good health.

This clonotype was counted only a few times. The chain employs TRBV12-3 or TRBV12-4 and TRBJ2-7; tentative D call: TRBD1 (6 bases). Trimming shortened V by 6 bases and J by 0 bases, and 15 bases separated the two germline ends. The CDR3 covers 15 residues. The CDR3 coding sequence is TGTGCCAGCAGCCTAGGTTACAGGGCCTCCTACGAGCAGTACTTC. Its translation is CASSLGYRASYEQYF.

This clonotype was seen ten or more times. The J gene is TRBJ2-5, the V gene TRBV15; 10 bases fit TRBD2. V shed 3 bases, J shed 1 base, and the junction held 14 bases outside the gene matches. Germline CDR1 is LNHNV and CDR2 is YYDKDF (reference sequence). The length of the CDR3 is 19 residues. The CDR3: CATSRVRGSGRPFQETQYF. The CDR3 coding sequence is TGTGCCACCAGCAGGGTCCGGGGTAGCGGGAGGCCGTTCCAAGAGACCCAGTACTTC. Together with reference TRBV15 and TRBJ2-5, the CDR3 gives the full variable domain: DAMVIQNPRYQVTQFGKPVTLSCSQTLNHNVMYWYQQKSSQAPKLLFHYYDKDFNNEADTPDNFQSRRPNTSFCFLDIRSPGLGDTAMYLCATSRVRGSGRPFQETQYFGPGTRLLVL.

This clonotype occurred a few times. The rearrangement joins TRBV7-9 to TRBJ2-1; 8 bases map to TRBD1. The CDR3 spans 17 residues. The J segment lost 3 bases and the V segment lost 4 bases, leaving 11 bases of the junction unmatched. Germline V lookup: CDR1 SEHNR, CDR2 FQNEAQ (reference sequence). CDR3 nucleotides: TGTGCCAGCAGCTCACAGACGACAGGGGCCTACTACAATGAGCAGTTCTTC. It specifies CASSSQTTGAYYNEQFF.

J is TRBJ2-3 and V is TRBV18; D is unresolved. Between the trimmed V and J ends, which lost 1 base and 6 bases, there was a span of 14 bases. The CDR3 covers 15 residues. Germline lookup yields CDR1 KGHSH and CDR2 LQKENI. The DNA for the CDR3 is TGTGCCAGCTCACCACAGAACACAGACAAGGATACGCAGTATTTT. As protein: CASSPQNTDKDTQYF.

This clonotype was picked up many times. The chain recombines TRBV16 with TRBJ2-2; 13 bases map to TRBD2. The ends lost 4 bases at V and 4 bases at J; junction bases unmatched: 3. CDR1 KGHSY and CDR2 FQNENV come from the germline V gene. The CDR3 spans 16 residues. The CDR3 DNA is TGTGCCAGCAGCCTTGGGACTAGCGGGATCACCGGGGAGCTGTTTTTT. This codes for CASSLGTSGITGELFF.

This clonotype was seen repeatedly, ten times or more. The rearrangement uses TRBV7-9 and TRBJ2-6, with 9 bases lining up with TRBD2. This CDR3 has 19 amino acids. Trimming at V came to 7 bases and at J to 2 bases, leaving 15 bases not matched to a gene. Germline lookup yields CDR1 SEHNR and CDR2 FQNEAQ (reference sequence). CDR3 region: CASTPGRLREGPGANVLTF. The CDR3 DNA is TGTGCCAGCACCCCAGGGCGACTGCGGGAGGGCCCTGGGGCCAACGTCCTGACTTTC.

This chain links TRBV11-2 with TRBJ2-1; a weak D match, TRBD1 (6 bases). V was trimmed by 5 bases and J by 7 bases, leaving 21 bases between them. This CDR3 has 16 amino acids. CDR1 is SGHAT and CDR2 is FQNNGV in the germline V gene. The CDR3 reads CASSVTIRDNLNEQFF. DNA for the CDR3: TGTGCCAGCAGCGTAACAATCCGGGACAACCTGAATGAGCAGTTCTTC.

This clonotype has a count of ten or more. The V and J genes are TRBV20-1 and TRBJ2-1; TRBD1 matches at 9 bases. This CDR3 is 17 amino acids long. Germline loops: CDR1 DFQATT, CDR2 SNEGSKA (reference sequence). With V trimmed by 6 bases and J by 0 bases, 12 bases remained unmatched. This CDR3 is CSAQSDRGRSSYNEQFF. CDR3 bases: TGCAGTGCCCAATCGGACAGGGGAAGGAGCTCCTACAATGAGCAGTTCTTC.

With respect to this clonotype: A much bigger clone sits one base away, suggesting this may be a read error. This sequence joins TRBV5-1 and TRBJ2-6; either TRBD1 or TRBD2 may fit D (5 bases each). The CDR3 consists of 19 residues. Germline V gene data show CDR1 as SGHRS and CDR2 as YFSETQ. The CDR3 nucleotides are TGCGCCAGCAGCTTGGATGGACTTGTTGGGTTTTCTGGGGCCAACGTCCTGTCTTTC. As protein: CASSLDGLVGFSGANVLSF.

The gene calls are TRBV3-1 and TRBJ2-4; TRBD2 aligns across 16 bases. Losses at the gene ends were 4 bases for V and 0 bases for J; bases not matched to a gene: 3. The CDR3 has 18 residues. Germline-derived CDR1 and CDR2 are LGHDT and YNNKEL (reference sequence). The CDR3 region is CASSRGTSGRVAKNIQYF. In nucleotides, the CDR3 is TGTGCCAGCAGCCGCGGGACTAGCGGGAGGGTAGCCAAAAACATTCAGTACTTC.

The chain recombines TRBV5-5 with TRBJ2-5, with 12 bases lining up with TRBD2. Trimming cost V 4 bases and J 1 base; bases outside gene matches: 5. CDR1 is SGHKS, CDR2 YYEKEE, per germline (reference sequence). The CDR3 has 16 amino acids. CDR3 DNA sequence: TGTGCCAGCAGCCCCAGGACTAGCGGGGCCCAAGAGACCCAGTACTTC. Protein: CASSPRTSGAQETQYF.

This clonotype has at least ten counts. V gene TRBV7-8 combines with J gene TRBJ2-1; TRBD2 aligns across 9 bases. This CDR3 has 15 residues. Germline-derived CDR1 and CDR2 are SGHVS and FQNEAQ. The J segment lost 0 bases and the V segment lost 5 bases, leaving 2 bases of the junction unmatched. CDR3 amino acids: CASSPSGTSYNEQFF. Written as DNA, the CDR3 is TGTGCCAGCAGCCCTAGCGGGACCTCCTACAATGAGCAGTTCTTC.

There are many counts of this clonotype. This chain uses TRBV7-9 with TRBJ2-5; tentative D call: TRBD2 (6 bases). The CDR3 has 12 residues. Germline loops: CDR1 SEHNR, CDR2 FQNEAQ (reference sequence). Trimming shortened V by 5 bases and J by 10 bases, and 14 bases separated the two germline ends. The CDR3 sequence is CASSTGERNQYF. The CDR3 coding sequence is TGTGCCAGCAGCACGGGGGAAAGGAACCAGTACTTC.